The rows below give T cell receptor beta chains drawn from one sample of a study of blood T cell repertoires in COVID-19. Here immunoSEQ multiplex PCR was the method, and the copy in TCRdb shows in-frame clones only, minus some. Seen here are around 130,000 clones, 85% to 90% observed once, and the top ten hold under 5%. The specimen sequenced was peripheral blood. Receptors originate from a man aged 55 to 70 with acute or convalescent COVID-19. Each CDR3 is given with its conserved first and last residue. The order of the fields is clone size, J gene, V gene, D gene, CDR3 DNA, CDR3 protein. The D gene is left open where the match is weak. Not all rows give a size; the values are once, few, many and, for expanded clones, a class.

>.|TRBJ2-7|TRBV5-1|.
TGCGCCAGCAGCTTGAAACCGAGGGAGCAGTACTTC
CASSLKPREQYF
>.|TRBJ2-1|TRBV27|.
TGTGCCAGCAGTTTGAACGGGAAGGGCAATGAGCAGTTCTTC
CASSLNGKGNEQFF
>.|TRBJ1-2|TRBV10-3|.
TGTGCCATCAGTGAGTCCGGACAGTCGTACGGCTACACCTTC
CAISESGQSYGYTF
>.|TRBJ2-5|TRBV7-3|TRBD2
TGTGCCAGCAGCCCGTCGGGGGGGCAAGAGACCCAGTACTTC
CASSPSGGQETQYF
>.|TRBJ2-1|TRBV7-2|TRBD2
TGTGCCAGCAGCTTCGGACTAGCGGGAGGTTATGAGCAGTTCTTC
CASSFGLAGGYEQFF
>.|TRBJ2-3|TRBV12-5|.
TGTGCTAGTGGATCCCCGGCGGGTGATACGCAGTATTTT
CASGSPAGDTQYF
>few|TRBJ1-6|TRBV11-2|.
TGTGCCAGCAGCTCATCCCTTACAGGGATTAATTCACCCCTCCACTTT
CASSSSLTGINSPLHF
>few|TRBJ2-7|TRBV5-1|TRBD2
TGCGCCAGCAAGCGGACTAGCGGAGGCATCTACGAGCAGTACTTC
CASKRTSGGIYEQYF
>.|TRBJ1-1|TRBV6-5|.
TGTGCCAGCAGTTACTCGCAGGGGACGAACACTGAAGCTTTCTTT
CASSYSQGTNTEAFF
>.|TRBJ2-1|TRBV9|TRBD2
TGTGCCAGCAGCGTAGAAACTAGCGGGGTTTACAATGAGCAGTTCTTC
CASSVETSGVYNEQFF
>.|TRBJ1-5|TRBV19|TRBD1
TGTGCCAGTAGTGGGGGACAGGGGGCAGCTCAGCCCCAGCATTTT
CASSGGQGAAQPQHF
>.|TRBJ2-3|TRBV24-1|.
TGTGCCACCAGTGATTTAAGGGGTGAGGGCACAGATACGCAGTATTTT
CATSDLRGEGTDTQYF
>.|TRBJ1-5|TRBV10-3|.
TGTGCCATCAGTCTTGGGGGCGAGGGTGATCAGCCCCAGCATTTT
CAISLGGEGDQPQHF
>.|TRBJ2-4|TRBV3-1/TRBV3-2|TRBD1
TGTGCCAGCAGCCAAGAGGTGACAGGGGACCCCGCCAAAAACATTCAGTACTTC
CASSQEVTGDPAKNIQYF
>.|TRBJ2-3|TRBV28|TRBD2
TGTGCCAGCGGAGGGACTAGATCCGATACGCAGTATTTT
CASGGTRSDTQYF
>.|TRBJ2-2|TRBV2|TRBD1
TGTGCCAGCAGTCGGGACAGGGGGGCCGGGGAGCTGTTTTTT
CASSRDRGAGELFF